These 22 T cell receptor beta chains came from one sample sequenced in a study of blood T cell repertoires in COVID-19. Libraries were prepared by immunoSEQ multiplex PCR; TCRdb keeps only in-frame clonotypes and omits some of them. Of 200,000 or so clones listed, roughly 84% were seen once; the top ten hold 18%. Sequencing was carried out using peripheral blood. The source is a man aged 45 to 65 with COVID-19, enrolled during active disease.

This chain uses TRBV6-2 or TRBV6-3 with TRBJ2-3, with 10 bases identical to TRBD1. The CDR3 has 15 amino acids. V lost 0 bases to trimming and J lost 6 bases; unmatched junction nucleotides: 3. Germline-derived CDR1 and CDR2 are MNHEY and SVGEGT. The chain's CDR3 is CASSYSGTGVDTQYF. CDR3 in DNA: TGTGCCAGCAGTTACTCCGGGACAGGGGTCGATACGCAGTATTTT.

This clone was seen a few times. The J gene is TRBJ2-1, the V gene TRBV27; 11 positions agree with TRBD2. The trim removed 4 bases at V and 3 bases at J, leaving 23 bases unmatched. Germline V gene sequence: CDR1 MNHEY, CDR2 SMNVEV (reference sequence). This CDR3 comprises 22 residues. The CDR3 DNA is TGTGCCAGCAGTTCCTTTGATAGCGGGAGGGTCTGGAGAGGAACGCTCTACAATGAGCAGTTCTTC. This gives the protein CASSSFDSGRVWRGTLYNEQFF.

V usage is TRBV6-5 and J usage is TRBJ1-6; D not certain. This CDR3 spans 15 amino acids. The V gene lost 2 bases and the J gene lost 4 bases, with 9 bases spanning the gap. Germline V gene lookup returns CDR1 MNHEY and CDR2 SVGAGI. The CDR3 here is CASSYDTNYNSPLHF. CDR3 coding DNA: TGTGCCAGCAGTTACGATACAAATTATAATTCACCCCTCCACTTT.

The V gene is TRBV5-1, the J gene TRBJ1-2; TRBD1 aligns across 8 bases. J was trimmed by 2 bases and V by 4 bases; bases with no gene match: 4. The CDR3 loop spans 14 amino acids. Germline V lookup: CDR1 SGHRS, CDR2 YFSETQ. CDR3 DNA: TGCGCCAGCAGCCCGGGACAGGAAAACTATGGCTACACCTTC. It yields the protein CASSPGQENYGYTF.

V and J are TRBV30 and TRBJ2-7; D unclear. This CDR3 is built from 13 residues. Trimming removed 0 bases at V and 2 bases at J, with 8 bases between. CDR1 is GTSNPN, CDR2 SVGIG, per germline (reference sequence). The CDR3 here is CAWSVAGAYEQYF. In DNA form, the CDR3 reads TGTGCCTGGAGTGTAGCCGGAGCCTACGAGCAGTACTTC.

CDR3 protein: CASSPGRGRAETQYF. CDR3 nucleotide sequence: TGTGCCAGCAGCCCGGGGCGCGGGAGGGCAGAGACCCAGTACTTC. The genes are TRBV11-1 and TRBJ2-5, with TRBD2 matching over 9 bases. The CDR3 spans 15 residues. The germline CDR1 and CDR2 sequences are SGHAT and FQDESV (reference sequence). Trimming cost V 5 bases and J 4 bases; bases outside gene matches: 8.

This rearrangement joins TRBV9 to TRBJ1-6, with 9 bases identical to TRBD1. V lost 0 bases, J lost 7 bases, and 5 bases stayed unmatched. The CDR3 totals 16 residues. In germline, CDR1 is SGDLS, CDR2 YYNGEE. In nucleotides, the CDR3 is TGTGCCAGCAGCGTAGGTTCCGGGACAGGGAATTCACCCCTCCACTTT. Protein sequence: CASSVGSGTGNSPLHF. The full variable domain, with the rest looked up from reference TRBV9 and TRBJ1-6, is DSGVTQTPKHLITATGQRVTLRCSPRSGDLSVYWYQQSLDQGLQFLIQYYNGEERAKGNILERFSAQQFPDLHSELNLSSLELGDSALYFCASSVGSGTGNSPLHFGNGTRLTVT.

The rearrangement joins TRBV18 to TRBJ1-1, with D possibly being TRBD1 (6 bases). Germline CDR1 and CDR2: KGHSH and LQKENI. V dropped 1 base and J dropped 4 bases, with 16 bases sitting between them. The CDR3 covers 16 residues. The CDR3 DNA sequence: TGTGCCAGCTCACCACGTGGGTCCCAGGGGCTCACTGAAGCTTTCTTT. Its translation is CASSPRGSQGLTEAFF.

The gene calls are TRBV4-2 and TRBJ2-7; 7 positions match TRBD1. V lost 0 bases and J lost 3; bases outside the gene matches: 2. The CDR3 spans 14 residues. Germline CDR1 LGHNA, CDR2 YNFKEQ. The chain's CDR3 is CASSQDSGGYEQYF. CDR3 sequence (DNA): TGTGCCAGCAGCCAAGACTCAGGGGGCTACGAGCAGTACTTC.

The chain couples TRBV11-1 to TRBJ2-5; D perhaps matches TRBD2 (6 bases). Germline assignment: CDR1 SGHAT and CDR2 FQDESV (reference sequence). The CDR3 loop spans 13 amino acids. Deletions cut 3 bases from V and 2 bases from J, with 7 bases between. The CDR3 region is CASSFGGQETQYF. CDR3 nucleotides: TGTGCCAGCAGCTTCGGGGGACAAGAGACCCAGTACTTC.

This clone was observed a handful of times. Here the CDR3 DNA reads TGTGCCAGCAGCTTACGGTCACTTGAAGCTTTCTTT. Translated, it gives CASSLRSLEAFF. The chain couples TRBV7-9 to TRBJ1-1; no reliable D call. Per the germline V gene, CDR1 is SEHNR and CDR2 is FQNEAQ (reference sequence). This CDR3 region has 12 residues. Trimming pared 2 bases from V and 7 bases from J, leaving 8 bases between.

The chain recombines TRBV4-2 with TRBJ1-4; 7 bases are shared with TRBD1. V was clipped by 2 bases and J by 3 bases; unmatched bases: 9. Per the germline V gene, CDR1 is LGHNA and CDR2 is YNFKEQ. The CDR3 is 17 residues long. Here the CDR3 DNA reads TGTGCCAGCAGCCAAACAGGCGTCGGGACAGCTAATGAAAAACTGTTTTTT. The encoded protein is CASSQTGVGTANEKLFF.

The chain combines TRBV19 with TRBJ2-7; the D gene is possibly TRBD2 (5 bases). V gave up 0 bases and J gave up 1 base, with 13 bases separating them. The CDR3 runs 16 residues. CDR1 LNHDA and CDR2 SQIVND come from the germline V gene (reference sequence). The CDR3 region has the DNA TGTGCCAGTAGTATAGACGCGCGGGTGGGTTCCTACGAGCAGTACTTC. Its translation: CASSIDARVGSYEQYF.

The chain links TRBV18 to TRBJ2-2, with 7 nucleotides matching TRBD2. The CDR3 extends over 16 amino acids. The J segment lost 7 bases and the V segment lost 2 bases, leaving 10 bases of the junction unmatched. Germline V lookup: CDR1 KGHSH, CDR2 LQKENI. The CDR3 DNA sequence: TGTGCCAGCTCACCAGCGAGCGGGATCTCCAACGGGGAGCTGTTTTTT. This gives the protein CASSPASGISNGELFF.

The rearrangement uses TRBV19 and TRBJ2-1; D may be TRBD2 (5 bases). This CDR3 comprises 15 residues. V was trimmed by 1 base and J by 0 bases, leaving 7 bases between them. CDR1 is LNHDA and CDR2 is SQIVND in the germline V gene (reference sequence). In nucleotides, the CDR3 is TGTGCCAGTAGTATAGTAGCGAGCTCCTACAATGAGCAGTTCTTC. Protein sequence: CASSIVASSYNEQFF.

This chain connects TRBV5-1 to TRBJ1-1; 8 bases map to TRBD1. V shed 0 bases, J shed 3 bases, and the junction held 4 bases outside the gene matches. CDR3 length: 15 residues. CDR1 and CDR2 from the germline V gene are SGHRS and YFSETQ. Written as DNA, the CDR3 is TGCGCCAGCAGCTTGGGACAGGGGAGAGACACTGAAGCTTTCTTT. Translation: CASSLGQGRDTEAFF.

The gene calls are TRBV12-3 or TRBV12-4 and TRBJ1-5; D possibly corresponds to TRBD1 (5 bases). V lost 8 bases and J 4 bases, leaving 12 bases between the germline ends. The CDR3 length is 13 residues. CDR3 DNA sequence: TGTGCCAGCGCGAAAAGGGGAAATCAGCCCCAGCATTTT. Translated: CASAKRGNQPQHF.

This rearrangement joins TRBV3-1 (or the pseudogene TRBV3-2) to TRBJ1-1; D ambiguous. The germline V gene has CDR1 LGHDT and CDR2 YNNKEL (reference sequence). V shed 6 bases and J shed 1 base, with 9 bases lying between them. The CDR3 sequence is 13 residues long. CDR3: CASRQWANTEAFF. The CDR3 coding sequence is TGTGCCAGCAGGCAATGGGCGAACACTGAAGCTTTCTTT.

This rearrangement joins TRBV4-2 to TRBJ2-3; D may be TRBD1 (6 bases). V gave up 4 bases and J gave up 0 bases, with 14 bases separating them. CDR3 length: 16 amino acids. The germline V gene has CDR1 LGHNA and CDR2 YNFKEQ. DNA of the CDR3: TGTGCCAGCAGCCCAGCGGACAGCCCTAGCACAGATACGCAGTATTTT. This codes for CASSPADSPSTDTQYF.

The J gene is TRBJ2-3, the V gene TRBV5-4, with TRBD2 matching 10 bases. Germline loops: CDR1 SGHNT, CDR2 YYREEE (reference sequence). V lost 4 bases and J lost 0; bases outside the gene matches: 5. This CDR3 comprises 16 residues. The CDR3 region is CASSLKTSGSTDTQYF. The CDR3 bases are TGTGCCAGCAGCCTGAAGACTAGCGGGAGCACAGATACGCAGTATTTT.

This clone was counted between two and nine times. This chain links TRBV9 with TRBJ2-3; D gene uncertain. This CDR3 comprises 14 residues. The V and J ends lost 0 bases and 1 base respectively, with 6 bases between them. Germline CDR1 is SGDLS and CDR2 is YYNGEE. In DNA form, the CDR3 reads TGTGCCAGCAGCGTAGTCGAGGGCACAGATACGCAGTATTTT. Its protein is CASSVVEGTDTQYF. The whole variable domain, remainder taken from reference TRBV9 and TRBJ2-3, is DSGVTQTPKHLITATGQRVTLRCSPRSGDLSVYWYQQSLDQGLQFLIQYYNGEERAKGNILERFSAQQFPDLHSELNLSSLELGDSALYFCASSVVEGTDTQYFGPGTRLTVL.

The chain is built from TRBV10-3 and TRBJ2-7, with 7 bases fitting TRBD2. V was clipped by 7 bases and J by 2 bases; unmatched bases: 11. Germline values: CDR1 ENHRY, CDR2 SYGVKD. This CDR3 spans 15 amino acids. CDR3 sequence reads: CAITQERGGPYEQYF. In DNA, the CDR3 is TGTGCCATCACCCAAGAGCGGGGAGGTCCCTACGAGCAGTACTTC.